The 23 T cell receptor beta chains below were found in one sample sequenced in a study of early T cells in non-severe SARS-CoV-2 infection. TCRdb called the 5' RACE reads again in MiXCR, with one record for every CDR3 protein. The sample has 83,000 or so distinct CDR3 sequences, 10% seen once. Sequences were derived from whole blood, sampled at baseline. The receptors were sampled from an adult who was a healthcare worker with PCR-confirmed SARS-CoV-2 infection or an uninfected control (not recorded which).

This clonotype was seen more than once but under ten times. The CDR3 loop is CASSFVGGIQETQYF. The CDR3 DNA sequence: TGTGCCAGCAGTTTCGTGGGAGGCATCCAAGAGACCCAGTACTTC. The rearrangement links TRBV12-3 or TRBV12-4 to TRBJ2-5, with a tentative D call TRBD2 (6 bases). The CDR3 has 15 amino acids. The V end lost 3 bases, the J end lost 1 base, and 12 bases lay between the germline ends.

This rearrangement joins TRBV5-1 to TRBJ2-1, with 9 bases fitting TRBD2. Germline-derived CDR1 and CDR2 are SGHRS and YFSETQ. The V and J ends lost 6 bases and 1 base, in that order; junction bases with no gene match: 5. The CDR3 is 15 amino acids. CDR3: CASTLSGSSYNEQFF. The CDR3 DNA reads as TGCGCCAGCACCCTTAGCGGGAGTTCCTACAATGAGCAGTTCTTC.

The V and J genes are TRBV10-3 and TRBJ2-7; 9 nucleotides match TRBD2. The V segment lost 4 bases and the J segment 3 bases; nucleotides outside the gene matches: 7. The CDR3 runs to 15 residues. Germline assignment: CDR1 ENHRY and CDR2 SYGVKD. CDR3 DNA sequence: TGTGCCATCAGTGCGGGGACTAGCCTAAACTACGAGCAGTACTTC. Translating it yields CAISAGTSLNYEQYF.

This clonotype was observed many times. The CDR3 DNA reads TGTGCCAGCAGCTTGGGCACCGATAGCAATCAGCCCCAGCATTTT. It yields the protein CASSLGTDSNQPQHF. The rearrangement uses TRBV7-6 and TRBJ1-5; D uncertain. The CDR3 has 15 residues. The V and J ends lost 3 bases and 0 bases respectively, with 9 bases between them. The V gene's germline CDR1 is SGHVS and CDR2 FNYEAQ.

Only a few counts were recorded for this clonotype. This chain joins TRBV28 and TRBJ1-2; no definite D call. This CDR3 region has 15 residues. Germline V gene data show CDR1 as MDHEN and CDR2 as SYDVKM. V dropped 5 bases and J dropped 3 bases, with 16 bases sitting between them. The CDR3 is CASSPPGGRHYGYTF. CDR3 nucleotides: TGTGCCAGCAGTCCGCCCGGAGGGCGTCACTATGGCTACACCTTC.

This clonotype was recorded many times. The chain couples TRBV6-5 to TRBJ2-1, with TRBD2 matching 12 bases. V trimming: 4 bases; J trimming: 2 bases; junction bases outside the gene matches: 0. CDR3 length: 15 residues. Looked up from germline, CDR1 is MNHEY and CDR2 is SVGAGI. The DNA for the CDR3 is TGTGCCAGCAGTTCTAGCGGGAGGGCCTACAATGAGCAGTTCTTC. It translates to CASSSSGRAYNEQFF.

This clonotype appeared many times. The chain carries TRBV13 and TRBJ2-4; tentatively, D is TRBD2 (5 bases). From germline, CDR1 is PRHDT and CDR2 FYEKMQ (reference sequence). The CDR3 contains 14 residues. Trimming left V 6 bases short and J 3 bases short, with 12 bases between. The CDR3 region has the DNA TGTGCCAGCAGGGACGCTCGGGGCAAAAACATTCAGTACTTC. This sequence encodes CASRDARGKNIQYF. The full variable domain, completed using reference TRBV13 and TRBJ2-4, is AAGVIQSPRHLIKEKRETATLKCYPIPRHDTVYWYQQGPGQDPQFLISFYEKMQSDKGSIPDRFSAQQFSDYHSELNMSSLELGDSALYFCASRDARGKNIQYFGAGTRLSVL.

This clonotype was counted many times. The chain is built from TRBV14 and TRBJ2-5; 8 bases fit TRBD1. CDR1 is SGHDN and CDR2 is FVKESK in the germline V gene. The CDR3 totals 14 residues. V lost 4 bases and J lost 4; bases outside the gene matches: 5. CDR3 coding DNA: TGTGCCAGCAGCCGTCGGACAGGGACAGAGACCCAGTACTTC. This codes for CASSRRTGTETQYF.

V usage is TRBV14 and J usage is TRBJ1-5, with a tentative D call TRBD1 (6 bases). This CDR3 contains 13 residues. V lost 2 bases and J 9 bases, leaving 11 bases between the germline ends. Germline loops: CDR1 SGHDN, CDR2 FVKESK. CDR3 amino acids: CASSQMGAGPQHF. CDR3 bases: TGTGCCAGCAGCCAAATGGGGGCCGGGCCCCAGCATTTT. Variable domain in full (rest from reference TRBV14 and TRBJ1-5): EAGVTQFPSHSVIEKGQTVTLRCDPISGHDNLYWYRRVMGKEIKFLLHFVKESKQDESGMPNNRFLAERTGGTYSTLKVQPAELEDSGVYFCASSQMGAGPQHFGDGTRLSIL.

The chain has TRBV3-1 and TRBJ2-2; D is ambiguous. This CDR3 has 17 residues. Germline V gene lookup returns CDR1 LGHDT and CDR2 YNNKEL (reference sequence). Trimming stripped 1 base from V and 5 bases from J, with 17 bases between. The CDR3 nucleotides read TGTGCCAGCAGCCAAGGTGACCTTCGGTTAATGACCGGGGAGCTGTTTTTT. Amino acid sequence: CASSQGDLRLMTGELFF.

This clonotype showed up just a few times. The chain carries TRBV24-1 and TRBJ2-1; 9 bases match TRBD2. Germline V gives CDR1 KGHDR, CDR2 SFDVKD. This CDR3 is 16 amino acids long. With 3 bases clipped from V and 5 bases from J, the junction kept 7 bases outside the gene matches. The CDR3, as DNA: TGTGCCACCAGTGATCGGGCTAGCGGGAAGAACAATGAGCAGTTCTTC. Translating gives CATSDRASGKNNEQFF.

This clonotype was recorded at least ten times. V and J are TRBV18 and TRBJ1-2; tentative D call: TRBD1 (5 bases). This CDR3 comprises 14 residues. Germline V gene sequence: CDR1 KGHSH, CDR2 LQKENI. Trimming removed 2 bases from V and 8 bases from J, with 15 bases in between. The CDR3 DNA sequence: TGTGCCAGCTCACCAGGCGCAGGGTTAGTAGGCTACACCTTC. It translates to CASSPGAGLVGYTF.

The chain recombines TRBV12-3 or TRBV12-4 with TRBJ2-1; D not certain. Trimming shortened V by 5 bases and J by 8 bases, and 10 bases separated the two germline ends. The CDR3 loop spans 12 amino acids. DNA of the CDR3: TGTGCCAGCAGTCTCTACTCCCATGAGCAGTTCTTC. Amino acids: CASSLYSHEQFF.

In its sample, this clonotype was seen a few times. The J gene is TRBJ2-4, the V gene TRBV20-1; TRBD2 matches 8 bases. Germline trimming cut 6 bases from V and 8 bases from J; bases unmatched to any gene: 6. CDR1 and CDR2 from the germline V gene are DFQATT and SNEGSKA (reference sequence). This CDR3 contains 12 residues. CDR3 DNA: TGCAGTGCCACCCGGGAGGGGGACATTCAGTACTTC. It specifies CSATREGDIQYF.

This clonotype was recorded at least ten times. The chain employs TRBV5-6 and TRBJ2-1; unclear D gene. The CDR3 sequence is 14 residues long. Germline assignment: CDR1 SGHDT and CDR2 YYEEEE. Trimming stripped 1 base from V and 6 bases from J, with 11 bases between. CDR3 loop: CASSLPPSINEQFF. As DNA, the CDR3 is TGTGCCAGCAGCTTGCCCCCCTCTATCAATGAGCAGTTCTTC.

This clonotype was observed a few times. V gene TRBV11-2 combines with J gene TRBJ2-4; D possibly matches TRBD1 or TRBD2 (5 bases each). V lost 6 bases and J lost 7, with 13 bases in between. The CDR3 runs 13 residues. Germline assignment: CDR1 SGHAT and CDR2 FQNNGV. CDR3 bases: TGTGCCAGCAGTGGGGCGGACTGGAACATTCAGTACTTC. This encodes CASSGADWNIQYF.

V is TRBV9 and J is TRBJ2-2; D is ambiguous. CDR3 length equals 16 residues. The germline V and J ends were trimmed by 2 bases and 10 bases, with 21 bases remaining between them. Germline values: CDR1 SGDLS, CDR2 YYNGEE. The CDR3 bases are TGTGCCAGCAGCGTTGATAGGGCCGTAATCGTCGTGGAGCTGTTTTTT. Translated: CASSVDRAVIVVELFF.

The chain couples TRBV11-3 to TRBJ2-3, with D perhaps TRBD1 or TRBD2 (5 bases each). V dropped 5 bases and J dropped 2 bases, with 17 bases sitting between them. The CDR3 extends over 16 amino acids. Looked up from germline, CDR1 is SGHNT and CDR2 is YENEEA. The CDR3 region is CASSTRHSGATDTQYF. The CDR3 coding sequence is TGTGCCAGCAGCACCCGACATTCCGGGGCCACAGATACGCAGTATTTT.

This chain links TRBV3-1 with TRBJ2-2, with D hard to call. Germline values: CDR1 LGHDT, CDR2 YNNKEL (reference sequence). V gave up 1 base and J gave up 0 bases, with 9 bases separating them. This CDR3 contains 16 residues. The CDR3 here is CASSQGLSANTGELFF. The CDR3 bases are TGTGCCAGCAGCCAAGGACTCTCTGCGAACACCGGGGAGCTGTTTTTT.

The rearrangement uses TRBV2 and TRBJ2-1, with TRBD1 as a possible D gene (5 bases). This CDR3 contains 15 residues. V lost 6 bases and J lost 0, with 12 bases in between. Germline CDR1 and CDR2: SNHLY and FYNNEI. Here the CDR3 reads CASRETVRSYNEQFF. CDR3 in DNA: TGTGCCAGCAGGGAGACAGTCCGCTCCTACAATGAGCAGTTCTTC.

This clonotype was recorded a few times. The chain uses TRBV20-1 and TRBJ1-6; D remains unclear. Germline loops: CDR1 DFQATT, CDR2 SNEGSKA (reference sequence). The CDR3 consists of 15 residues. The V gene lost 3 bases and the J gene lost 0 bases, with 9 bases spanning the gap. The CDR3 nucleotides read TGCAGTGCTAGTTTGGTCAGCTCCTATAATTCACCCCTCCACTTT. Translated: CSASLVSSYNSPLHF.

This clonotype turned up a few times. The J gene is TRBJ1-1, the V gene TRBV20-1; no clear D gene. This CDR3 comprises 15 residues. Germline lookup yields CDR1 DFQATT and CDR2 SNEGSKA (reference sequence). V was clipped by 2 bases and J by 0 bases, with 13 bases between them. In DNA, the CDR3 is TGCAGTGCTAGATCCGCAGGAGCAATGAACACTGAAGCTTTCTTT. It is translated as CSARSAGAMNTEAFF.

In this sample, this clonotype turned up many times. This chain connects TRBV6-5 to TRBJ1-5; D unresolved. The CDR3 is made up of 14 amino acids. Germline V gives CDR1 MNHEY, CDR2 SVGAGI. Trimming stripped 6 bases from V and 5 bases from J, with 14 bases between. As DNA, the CDR3 is TGTGCCAGCAGCCAGACACGTATCTATCAGCCCCAGCATTTT. Encoded protein: CASSQTRIYQPQHF.